This T cell receptor beta chain was identified during a study of pediatric ulcerative colitis. The rectum was sampled with one to two pinch biopsies at colonoscopy. General study points: Acute severe colitis showed lower rectal diversity from clonal expansions.

The assay was immunoSEQ multiplex PCR, and TCRdb's table has in-frame clones only and misses some. Of tens of thousands of clones listed, roughly 72% are singletons. Trimming stripped 4 bases from V and 4 bases from J, with 11 bases between. CDR1 is ENHRY, CDR2 SYGVKD, per germline. The CDR3 spans 14 residues. As regards this clone: Its matching antigen is unknown.

Source material: gut tissue. The TCR was taken from a boy younger than 18 with moderate ulcerative colitis. The chain joins TRBV10-3 to TRBJ2-1; D gene uncertain. The CDR3, as DNA: TGTGCCATCAGTGCCCAGGCATCATACAATGAGCAGTTCTTC. This codes for CAISAQASYNEQFF.